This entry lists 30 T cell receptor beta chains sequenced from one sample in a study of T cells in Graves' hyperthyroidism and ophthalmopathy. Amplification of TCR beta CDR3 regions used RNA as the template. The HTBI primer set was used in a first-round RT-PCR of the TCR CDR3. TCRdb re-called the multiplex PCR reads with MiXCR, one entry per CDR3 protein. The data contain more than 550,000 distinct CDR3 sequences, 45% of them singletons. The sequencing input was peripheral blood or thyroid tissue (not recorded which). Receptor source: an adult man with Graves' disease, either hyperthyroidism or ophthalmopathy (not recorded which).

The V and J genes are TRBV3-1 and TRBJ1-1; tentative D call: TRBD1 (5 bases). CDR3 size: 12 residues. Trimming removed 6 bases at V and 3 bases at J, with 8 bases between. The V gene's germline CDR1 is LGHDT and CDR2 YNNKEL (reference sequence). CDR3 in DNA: TGTGCCAGCAGGGACATGGACACTGAAGCTTTCTTT. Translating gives CASRDMDTEAFF. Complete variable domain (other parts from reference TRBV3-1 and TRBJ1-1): DTAVSQTPKYLVTQMGNDKSIKCEQNLGHDTMYWYKQDSKKFLKIMFSYNNKELIINETVPNRFSPKSPDKAHLNLHINSLELGDSAVYFCASRDMDTEAFFGQGTRLTVV.

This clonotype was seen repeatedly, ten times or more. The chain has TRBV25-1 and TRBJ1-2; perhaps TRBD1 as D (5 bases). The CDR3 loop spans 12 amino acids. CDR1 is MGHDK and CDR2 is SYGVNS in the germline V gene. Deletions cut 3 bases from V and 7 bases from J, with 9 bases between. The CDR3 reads CASSDPGFGYTF. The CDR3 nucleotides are TGTGCCAGCAGTGACCCAGGGTTTGGCTACACCTTC.

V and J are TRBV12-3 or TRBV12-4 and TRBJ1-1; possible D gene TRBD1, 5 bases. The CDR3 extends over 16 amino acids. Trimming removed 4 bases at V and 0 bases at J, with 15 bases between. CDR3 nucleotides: TGTGCCAGCAGTTATAGGCCCGGGACGGTGAACACTGAAGCTTTCTTT. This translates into CASSYRPGTVNTEAFF.

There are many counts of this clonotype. The CDR3 bases are TGTGCCACCAGCAGAGCGGGGGGGCAAGAGACCCAGTACTTC. This translates into CATSRAGGQETQYF. The chain links TRBV15 to TRBJ2-5, with 8 bases matching TRBD2. Germline CDR1 is LNHNV and CDR2 is YYDKDF (reference sequence). The V and J ends lost 1 base and 2 bases, in that order; junction bases with no gene match: 0. The CDR3 length is 14 residues.

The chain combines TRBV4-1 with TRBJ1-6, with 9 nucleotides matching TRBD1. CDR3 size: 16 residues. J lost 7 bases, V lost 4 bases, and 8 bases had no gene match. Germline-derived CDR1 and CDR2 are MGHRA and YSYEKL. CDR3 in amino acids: CASSLTAGTGNSPLHF. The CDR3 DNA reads TGCGCCAGCAGCCTAACGGCCGGGACAGGGAATTCACCCCTCCACTTT.

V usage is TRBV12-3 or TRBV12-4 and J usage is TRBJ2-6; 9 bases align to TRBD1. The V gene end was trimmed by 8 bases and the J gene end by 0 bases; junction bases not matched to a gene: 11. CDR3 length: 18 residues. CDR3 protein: CASSPTGTGFSGANVLTF. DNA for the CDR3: TGTGCCAGCTCACCGACCGGGACAGGGTTCTCTGGGGCCAACGTCCTGACTTTC.

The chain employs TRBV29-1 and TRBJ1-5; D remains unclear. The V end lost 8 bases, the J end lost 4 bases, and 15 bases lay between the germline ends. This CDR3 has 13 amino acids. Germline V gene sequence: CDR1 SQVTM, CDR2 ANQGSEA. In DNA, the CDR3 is TGCAGCTTAAGCGGACTGGGGAATCAGCCCCAGCATTTT. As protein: CSLSGLGNQPQHF.

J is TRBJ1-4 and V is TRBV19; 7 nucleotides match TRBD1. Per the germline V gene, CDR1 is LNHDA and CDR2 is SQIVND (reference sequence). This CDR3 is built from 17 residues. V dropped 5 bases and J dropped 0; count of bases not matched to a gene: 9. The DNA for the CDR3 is TGTGCCAGTAGTTCCGGATTTACAGGGGCAACTAATGAAAAACTGTTTTTT. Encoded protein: CASSSGFTGATNEKLFF.

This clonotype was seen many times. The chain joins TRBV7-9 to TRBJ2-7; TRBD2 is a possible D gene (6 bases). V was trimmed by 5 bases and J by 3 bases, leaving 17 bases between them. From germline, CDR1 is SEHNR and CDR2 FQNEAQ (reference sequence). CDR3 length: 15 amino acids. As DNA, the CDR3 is TGTGCCAGCAGCGGCAGGGTCTTGGGAGGCTACGAGCAGTACTTC. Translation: CASSGRVLGGYEQYF.

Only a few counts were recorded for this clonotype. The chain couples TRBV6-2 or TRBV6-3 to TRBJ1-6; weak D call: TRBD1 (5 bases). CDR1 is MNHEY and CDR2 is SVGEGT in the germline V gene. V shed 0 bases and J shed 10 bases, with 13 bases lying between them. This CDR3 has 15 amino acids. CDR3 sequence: CASSYSKSGLSPLHF. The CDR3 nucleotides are TGTGCCAGCAGTTACTCGAAATCAGGGCTCTCACCCCTCCACTTT.

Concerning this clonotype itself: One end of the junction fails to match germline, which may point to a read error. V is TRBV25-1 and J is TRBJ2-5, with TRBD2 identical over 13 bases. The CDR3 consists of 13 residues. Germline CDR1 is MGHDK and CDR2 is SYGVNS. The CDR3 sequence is CPRLAGGQETQYF. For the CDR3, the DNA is TGTCCCAGACTAGCGGGGGGCCAAGAGACCCAGTACTTC.

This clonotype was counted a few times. For the CDR3, the DNA is TGTGCCAGCAGTTACTCAGAAGGCTCTGGAAACACCATATATTTT. It specifies CASSYSEGSGNTIYF. The chain employs TRBV6-2 or TRBV6-3 and TRBJ1-3; D is unresolved. Between the trimmed V and J ends, which lost 0 bases and 0 bases, there was a span of 6 bases. This CDR3 region has 15 residues. The germline V gene encodes CDR1 MNHEY and CDR2 SVGEGT.

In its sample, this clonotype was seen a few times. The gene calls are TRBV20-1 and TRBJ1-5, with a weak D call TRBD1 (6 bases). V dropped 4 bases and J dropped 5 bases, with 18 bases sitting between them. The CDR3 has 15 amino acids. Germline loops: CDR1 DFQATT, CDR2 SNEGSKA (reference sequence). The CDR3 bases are TGCAGTGCTACTTGGGGGGGGCAGCAGGATCAGCCCCAGCATTTT. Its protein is CSATWGGQQDQPQHF.

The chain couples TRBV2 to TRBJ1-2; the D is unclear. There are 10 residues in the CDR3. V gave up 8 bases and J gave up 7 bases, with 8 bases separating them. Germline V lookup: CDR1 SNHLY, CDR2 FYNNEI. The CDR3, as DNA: TGTGCCAGCTGGGTCGGTGGCTACACCTTC. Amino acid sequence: CASWVGGYTF.

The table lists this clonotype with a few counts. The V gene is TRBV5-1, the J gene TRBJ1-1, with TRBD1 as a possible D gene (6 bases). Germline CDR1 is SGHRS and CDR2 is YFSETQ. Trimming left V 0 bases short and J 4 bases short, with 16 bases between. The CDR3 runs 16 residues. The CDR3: CASSLASGQTFTEAFF. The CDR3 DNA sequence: TGCGCCAGCAGCTTGGCATCCGGACAGACTTTCACTGAAGCTTTCTTT.

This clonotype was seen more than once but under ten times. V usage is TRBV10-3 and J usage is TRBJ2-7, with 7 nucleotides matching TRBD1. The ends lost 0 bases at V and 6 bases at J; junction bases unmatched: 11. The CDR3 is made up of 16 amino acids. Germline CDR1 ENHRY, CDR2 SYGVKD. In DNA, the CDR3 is TGTGCCATCAGTGAGTCTTTTACAGGGGTAAGAGGCGAGCAGTACTTC. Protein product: CAISESFTGVRGEQYF.

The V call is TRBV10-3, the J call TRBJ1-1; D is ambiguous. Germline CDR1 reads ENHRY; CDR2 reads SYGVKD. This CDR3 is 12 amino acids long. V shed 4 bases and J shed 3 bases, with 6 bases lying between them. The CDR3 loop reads CAISARDTEAFF. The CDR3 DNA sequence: TGTGCCATCAGTGCTAGGGACACTGAAGCTTTCTTT.

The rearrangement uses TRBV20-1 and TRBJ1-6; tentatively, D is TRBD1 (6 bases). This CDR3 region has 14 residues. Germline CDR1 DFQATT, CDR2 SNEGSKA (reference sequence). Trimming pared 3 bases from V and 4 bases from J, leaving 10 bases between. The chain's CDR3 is CSARRTVYNSPLHF. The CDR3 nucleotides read TGCAGTGCTAGGAGGACAGTTTATAATTCACCCCTCCACTTT.

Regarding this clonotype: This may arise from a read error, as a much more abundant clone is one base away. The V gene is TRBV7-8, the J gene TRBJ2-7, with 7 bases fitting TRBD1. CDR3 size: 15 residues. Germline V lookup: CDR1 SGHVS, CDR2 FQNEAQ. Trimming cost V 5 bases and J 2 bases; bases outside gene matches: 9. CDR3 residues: CASSTVGQAAYEQYF. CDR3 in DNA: TGTGCCAGCAGCACCGTAGGACAGGCCGCCTACGAGCAGTACTTC.

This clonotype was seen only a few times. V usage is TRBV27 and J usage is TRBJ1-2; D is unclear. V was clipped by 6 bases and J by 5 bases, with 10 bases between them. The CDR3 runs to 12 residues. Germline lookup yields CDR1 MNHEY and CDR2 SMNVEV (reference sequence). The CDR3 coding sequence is TGTGCCAGCAGCCAAGATAGGTATGGCTACACCTTC. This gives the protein CASSQDRYGYTF.

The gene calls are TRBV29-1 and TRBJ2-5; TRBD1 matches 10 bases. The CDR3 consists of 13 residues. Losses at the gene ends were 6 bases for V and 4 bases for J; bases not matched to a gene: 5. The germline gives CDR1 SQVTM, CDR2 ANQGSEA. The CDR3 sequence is CSVDRGARETQYF. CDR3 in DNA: TGCAGCGTGGACAGGGGGGCACGAGAGACCCAGTACTTC.

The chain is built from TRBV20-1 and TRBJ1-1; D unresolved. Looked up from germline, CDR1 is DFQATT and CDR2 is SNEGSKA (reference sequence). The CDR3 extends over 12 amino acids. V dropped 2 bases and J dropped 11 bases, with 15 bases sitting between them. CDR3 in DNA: TGCAGTGCTAGAACGGCAGGAGGGTACGCTTTCTTT. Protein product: CSARTAGGYAFF.

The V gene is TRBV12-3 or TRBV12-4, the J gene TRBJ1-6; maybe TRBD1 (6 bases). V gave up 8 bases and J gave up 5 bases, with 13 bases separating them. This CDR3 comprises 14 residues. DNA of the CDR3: TGTGCCAGCGGAGGGGGTAGTCATAATTCACCCCTCCACTTT. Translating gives CASGGGSHNSPLHF.

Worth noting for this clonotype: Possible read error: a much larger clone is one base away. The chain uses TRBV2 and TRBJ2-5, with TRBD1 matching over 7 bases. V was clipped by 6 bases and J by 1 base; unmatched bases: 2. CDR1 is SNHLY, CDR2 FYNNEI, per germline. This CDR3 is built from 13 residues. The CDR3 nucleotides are TGTGCCAGCAGGGGGACAGTCCAAGAGACCCAGTACTTC. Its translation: CASRGTVQETQYF.

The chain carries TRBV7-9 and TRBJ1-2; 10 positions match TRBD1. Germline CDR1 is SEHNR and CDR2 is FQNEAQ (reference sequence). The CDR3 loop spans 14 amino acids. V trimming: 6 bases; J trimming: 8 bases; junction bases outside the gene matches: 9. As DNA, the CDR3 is TGTGCCAGCAGTTACGGACAGGGGGTCGGAGGCTACACCTTC. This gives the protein CASSYGQGVGGYTF. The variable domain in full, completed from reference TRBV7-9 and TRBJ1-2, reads DTGVSQNPRHKITKRGQNVTFRCDPISEHNRLYWYRQTLGQGPEFLTYFQNEAQLEKSRLLSDRFSAERPKGSFSTLEIQRTEQGDSAMYLCASSYGQGVGGYTFGSGTRLTVV.

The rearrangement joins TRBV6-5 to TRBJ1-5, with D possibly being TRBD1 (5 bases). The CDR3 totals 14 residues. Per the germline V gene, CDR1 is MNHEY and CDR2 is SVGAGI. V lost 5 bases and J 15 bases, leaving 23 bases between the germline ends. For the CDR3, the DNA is TGTGCCAGCAGTACGCGACTGACAGCCGTCCGGCCGCATTTT. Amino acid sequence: CASSTRLTAVRPHF.

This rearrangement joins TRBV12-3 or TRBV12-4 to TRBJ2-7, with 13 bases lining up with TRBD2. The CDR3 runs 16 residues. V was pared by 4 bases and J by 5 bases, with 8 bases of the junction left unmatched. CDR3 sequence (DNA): TGTGCCAGCAGTTCAGGGACTAGCGGGGATTTCGACGAGCAGTACTTC. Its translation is CASSSGTSGDFDEQYF.

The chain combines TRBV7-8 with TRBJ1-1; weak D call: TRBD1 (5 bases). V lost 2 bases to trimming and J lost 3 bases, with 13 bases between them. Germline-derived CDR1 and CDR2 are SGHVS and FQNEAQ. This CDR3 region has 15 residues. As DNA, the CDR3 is TGTGCCAGCAGCTTACAGGGAGGGCGGCACACTGAAGCTTTCTTT. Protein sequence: CASSLQGGRHTEAFF.

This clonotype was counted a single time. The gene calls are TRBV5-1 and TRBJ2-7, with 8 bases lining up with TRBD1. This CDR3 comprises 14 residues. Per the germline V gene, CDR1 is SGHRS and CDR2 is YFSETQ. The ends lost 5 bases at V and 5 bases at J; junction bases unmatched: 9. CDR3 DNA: TGCGCCAGCAGGTCGGACAGGGTGAGTGACGAGCAGTACTTC. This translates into CASRSDRVSDEQYF.

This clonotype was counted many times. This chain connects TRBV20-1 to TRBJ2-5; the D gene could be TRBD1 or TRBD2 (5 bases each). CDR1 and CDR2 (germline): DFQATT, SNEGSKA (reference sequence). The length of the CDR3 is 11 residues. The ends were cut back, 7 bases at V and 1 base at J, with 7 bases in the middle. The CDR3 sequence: CSGDGQETQYF. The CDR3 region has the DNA TGCAGTGGGGACGGCCAAGAGACCCAGTACTTC.